This T cell receptor beta chain was captured by sequencing in a study of T-cell reconstitution after alpha-beta-depleted transplantation in children. Researchers prepared the TCRbeta library using unique molecular identifiers, the study reports. Each CDR3 protein is one row after TCRdb ran MiXCR on the PCR reads. The table includes some 600,000 distinct CDR3 sequences, over 15% detected once. This clonotype has at least ten counts. The sequencing here drew on PBMCs from the stem cell graft donor, taken from the stem cell graft. This TCR was sampled from a human donor who donated a stem cell graft to a child with acute myeloid leukemia.

The CDR3 spells CSVLKADTQYF. The CDR3 bases are TGCAGCGTTTTGAAGGCGGATACGCAGTATTTT. This sequence joins TRBV29-1 and TRBJ2-3, with D uncertain. Trimming left V 5 bases short and J 6 bases short, with 9 bases between. This CDR3 is built from 11 residues. From germline, CDR1 is SQVTM and CDR2 ANQGSEA.